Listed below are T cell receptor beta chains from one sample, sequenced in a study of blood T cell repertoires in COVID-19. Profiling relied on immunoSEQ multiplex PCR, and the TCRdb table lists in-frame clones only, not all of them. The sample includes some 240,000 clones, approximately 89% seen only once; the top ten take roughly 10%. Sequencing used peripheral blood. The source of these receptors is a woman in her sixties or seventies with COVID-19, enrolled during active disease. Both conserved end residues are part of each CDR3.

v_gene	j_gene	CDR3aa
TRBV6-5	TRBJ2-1	CASRKAGVLNEQFF
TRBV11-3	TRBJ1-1	CASSPGQGLMNTEAFF
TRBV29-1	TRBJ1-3	CSVERVNTIYF
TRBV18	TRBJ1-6	CASSPTGLTDSPLHF
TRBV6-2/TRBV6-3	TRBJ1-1	CASSYSTALGNTEAFF
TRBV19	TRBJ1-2	CASSIAGAHYGYTF
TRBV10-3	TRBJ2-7	CAIKGHSSYEQYF
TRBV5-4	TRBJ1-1	CASSLTGRNTEAFF
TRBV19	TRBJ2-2	CASSNRGTSGRSTGELFF
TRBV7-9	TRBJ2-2	CASRSQGTGTGELFF
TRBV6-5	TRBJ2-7	CASSPGQYSYEQYF
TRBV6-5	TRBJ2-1	CASSLRTGYYNEQFF
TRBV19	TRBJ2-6	CASSTQGVGGANVLTF
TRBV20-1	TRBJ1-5	CSASTGQIDQPQHF
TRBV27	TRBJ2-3	CASSLVPSGRAGDTQYF
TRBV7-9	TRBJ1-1	CASSLDRANTEAFF
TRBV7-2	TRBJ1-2	CASSPRGGSALGYTF
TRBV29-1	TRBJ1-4	CSVEVVRGKRVF
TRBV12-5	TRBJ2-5	CASGSSGAWETQYF
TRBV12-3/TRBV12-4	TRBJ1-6	CASSPPGSPLHF
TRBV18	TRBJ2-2	CASSPRQHGNTGELFF
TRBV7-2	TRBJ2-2	CASSPTTGSGELFF
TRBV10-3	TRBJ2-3	CAISEAGGAGDTQYF
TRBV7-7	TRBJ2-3	CASSAERSLAGSDTQYF
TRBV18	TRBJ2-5	CASSHSTKQETQYF
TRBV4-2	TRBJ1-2	CASSQTRGGLTNYGYTF
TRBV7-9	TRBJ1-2	CASSLSSEGYTF
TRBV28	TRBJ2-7	CASSFQTGGMYSYEQYF
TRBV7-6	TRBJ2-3	CASRRTGEDTQYF
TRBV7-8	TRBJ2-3	CASSPPLAGGPRGTQYF
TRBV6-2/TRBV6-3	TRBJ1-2	CASSQQGSTGYTF